This section outlines one T cell receptor (beta chain) sequence together with its context. The antigen is not known. The record originates from a study of naive and memory T cell subsets. This CDR3 comprises 16 residues. CDR1 GTSNPN and CDR2 SVGIG come from the germline V gene (reference sequence). Trimming cost V 0 bases and J 4 bases; bases outside gene matches: 9. An oligonucleotide containing a UMI was ligated to the 3' end of TCR cDNA. Amplification of ligated cDNA took four PCR rounds with SP2 and nested alpha and beta constant primers. TCRdb re-analysed the 5' RACE reads in MiXCR, keeping a single row per CDR3 protein. This table has over 45,000 distinct CDR3 sequences, over 6% appearing once. Regarding the study as a whole: Potentially, T cell activation and differentiation skew this RNA-based measurement.

This clonotype was obtained from a female donor in good health. V usage is TRBV30 and J usage is TRBJ1-2; 9 nucleotides match TRBD1. DNA of the CDR3: TGTGCCTGGAGTGTCTTCGGGACAGGGACTTTCTATGGCTACACCTTC. As protein: CAWSVFGTGTFYGYTF.